The rows below give T cell receptor beta chains drawn from one sample of a study of blood T cells in healthy people across ages. Each CDR3 protein gets one entry after TCRdb re-called the 5' RACE reads with MiXCR. This table has about 830,000 distinct CDR3 sequences, around 68% appearing once. Sequenced material: blood. The source is a man aged 25 to 40 in good health. Each CDR3 is given without its conserved first and last residue.

v_gene	j_gene	CDR3aa
TRBV28	TRBJ2-2	ASSRPGTGNTGELF
TRBV20-1	TRBJ2-3	SANRRSSTDTQY
TRBV7-8	TRBJ1-5	ASCGNSNQPQH
TRBV7-6	TRBJ1-6	ASSRDSYSSYNSPLH
TRBV7-3	TRBJ2-3	ASSSPGRGYTDTQY
TRBV2	TRBJ1-1	ARGQENTEAF
TRBV6-5	TRBJ1-2	ASKSVEGGYT
TRBV6-1	TRBJ2-7	ASRPGYLQGARNEQY
TRBV12-3/TRBV12-4	TRBJ1-2	ASSLGAGVNYGYT
TRBV3-1	TRBJ1-2	ASSQDQSEGGYT
TRBV7-3	-	ASSLERGIQETQY
TRBV4-3	TRBJ2-3	ASSQEPIAGTDTQY
TRBV28	TRBJ1-5	ASSLGRAINQPQH
TRBV20-1	TRBJ2-1	SAEGSRGGPEQF
TRBV11-2	-	ASSPPDRGSETQY
TRBV7-2	TRBJ1-1	ASKRDQNTEAF
TRBV5-6	TRBJ1-2	ASSLAKAGFYGYT
TRBV7-9	TRBJ2-3	ASGLLRDSISSTDTQY
TRBV7-2	-	ASSLGAERETQY
TRBV25-1	TRBJ1-2	ASSENNYGYT
TRBV5-1	TRBJ1-4	ASSFGQGREKLF
TRBV7-7	TRBJ2-5	ASSLALRGLETQY
TRBV20-1	TRBJ2-7	SAADYEQY